Each of the 5 T cell receptor beta chains below was sequenced from the same sample in a study of T cell repertoires in cytomegalovirus infection. TCRdb fed the reads into MiXCR, producing one record per CDR3 protein. The sample has hundreds of thousands of distinct CDR3 sequences, approximately 31% seen once. The specimen sequenced was PBMCs. The receptor set was obtained from a human donor in good health (CMV status not recorded). Some clones in this sample may be carry-over from other donors' samples.

This chain links TRBV12-3 or TRBV12-4 with TRBJ1-1; D is undetermined. The CDR3 has 12 amino acids. V was clipped by 8 bases and J by 0 bases, with 7 bases between them. CDR3 sequence: CASRGMNTEAFF. CDR3 bases: TGTGCCAGCCGCGGAATGAACACTGAAGCTTTCTTT.

For this clonotype: A much larger clone lies a single base off, so this may be a read error. The chain has TRBV7-2 and TRBJ1-1, with 8 bases that match TRBD1. Germline CDR1 is SGHTA and CDR2 is FQGNSA. The CDR3 is 14 amino acids. CDR3 in DNA: TGTGCCAGCAGCCAGGGACAGGCGAACACTGAAGCTTTGTTT. Amino acids: CASSQGQANTEALF. Together with reference TRBV7-2 and TRBJ1-1, the CDR3 gives the full variable domain: GAGVSQSPSNKVTEKGKDVELRCDPISGHTALYWYRQSLGQGLEFLIYFQGNSAPDKSGLPSDRFSAERTGGSVSTLTIQRTQQEDSAVYLCASSQGQANTEALFGQGTRLTVV.

The chain is built from TRBV19 and TRBJ1-2, with D possibly being TRBD1 (6 bases). V gave up 5 bases and J gave up 5 bases, with 21 bases separating them. This CDR3 spans 16 amino acids. Germline values: CDR1 LNHDA, CDR2 SQIVND (reference sequence). The CDR3 DNA sequence: TGTGCCAGTAGTCCACTGGGACAATGGGGCATGTATGGCTACACCTTC. Protein product: CASSPLGQWGMYGYTF. Full variable domain (remainder filled in from reference TRBV19 and TRBJ1-2): DGGITQSPKYLFRKEGQNVTLSCEQNLNHDAMYWYRQDPGQGLRLIYYSQIVNDFQKGDIAEGYSVSREKKESFPLTVTSAQKNPTAFYLCASSPLGQWGMYGYTFGSGTRLTVV.

This clonotype was seen many times. The chain carries TRBV7-8 and TRBJ1-3; possibly TRBD1 for D (5 bases). Germline CDR1 and CDR2: SGHVS and FQNEAQ. This CDR3 spans 15 amino acids. V lost 0 bases and J 4 bases, leaving 10 bases between the germline ends. The DNA for the CDR3 is TGTGCCAGCAGCTTAGCGCGAGGGGCCGGAAACACCATATATTTT. Protein sequence: CASSLARGAGNTIYF. The whole variable domain, filled in from reference TRBV7-8 and TRBJ1-3, reads GAGVSQSPRYKVAKRGQDVALRCDPISGHVSLFWYQQALGQGPEFLTYFQNEAQLDKSGLPSDRFFAERPEGSVSTLKIQRTQQEDSAVYLCASSLARGAGNTIYFGEGSWLTVV.

This clonotype was observed a few times. The V gene is TRBV27, the J gene TRBJ2-1, with unresolved D. V dropped 5 bases and J dropped 7 bases, with 18 bases sitting between them. This CDR3 spans 15 amino acids. Germline V CDR1 and CDR2: MNHEY, SMNVEV (reference sequence). The CDR3 is CASSRLFTINNEQFF. The CDR3 DNA follows: TGTGCCAGCAGTCGACTCTTCACCATAAATAATGAGCAGTTCTTC.